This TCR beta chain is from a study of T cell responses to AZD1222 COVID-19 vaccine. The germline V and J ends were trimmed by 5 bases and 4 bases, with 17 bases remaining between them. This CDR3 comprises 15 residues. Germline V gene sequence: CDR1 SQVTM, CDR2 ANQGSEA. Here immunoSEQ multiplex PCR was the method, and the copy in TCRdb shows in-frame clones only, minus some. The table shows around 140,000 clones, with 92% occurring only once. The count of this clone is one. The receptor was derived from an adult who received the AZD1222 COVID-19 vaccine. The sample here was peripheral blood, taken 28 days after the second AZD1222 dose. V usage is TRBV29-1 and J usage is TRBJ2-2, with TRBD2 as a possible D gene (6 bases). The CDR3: CSVRNGGGLTGELFF. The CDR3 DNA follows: TGCAGCGTTAGAAATGGTGGAGGGCTCACCGGGGAGCTGTTTTTT.